This T cell receptor (beta chain) was recorded in a study of T cell changes during pregnancy in multiple sclerosis. This CDR3 spans 15 amino acids. V was clipped by 6 bases and J by 4 bases; unmatched bases: 11. The germline gives CDR1 SGHNT, CDR2 YYREEE (reference sequence). Profiling relied on immunoSEQ multiplex PCR, and the TCRdb table lists in-frame clones only, not all of them. The sample consists of about 60,000 clones, 80% to 95% of them appearing once. This clone appeared a single time. This clonotype originated in a female donor in good health, enrolled as a control in a pregnancy study. The chain recombines TRBV5-4 with TRBJ1-2; 8 bases align to TRBD1. The sample here was peripheral blood, taken in the third trimester of pregnancy. The CDR3 nucleotides read TGTGCCAGCAACTCACAGGGGGGAGGTGGCTATGGCTACACCTTC. Translating gives CASNSQGGGGYGYTF. Full variable domain (remainder filled in from reference TRBV5-4 and TRBJ1-2): ETGVTQSPTHLIKTRGQQVTLRCSSQSGHNTVSWYQQALGQGPQFIFQYYREEENGRGNFPPRFSGLQFPNYSSELNVNALELDDSALYLCASNSQGGGGYGYTFGSGTRLTVV.